The 21 T cell receptor beta chains in this list originate from one sample, sequenced in a study of cytomegalovirus exposure and HLA in healthy donors (dated by TCRdb to about 2017). Library creation used the immunoSEQ multiplex PCR assay. For the multiplex PCR, a mixture combining 60 forward primers for TCR Vbeta segments and 13 reverse primers for TCR Jbeta segments was used. TCRdb mirrors the immuneACCESS table, restricted to in-frame sequences. Some clones are absent from its copies; in checked studies, under half trace to an unresolved V gene, and the reason for the others is unknown. The sample table shows about 83,000 clones, and about 78% are seen once. The ten largest account for over 4.5% of the sample. The specimen sequenced was PBMCs. Receptors were obtained from a man between 18 and 29 years old in good health and CMV-seropositive.

A single count supports this clone. The rearrangement joins TRBV25-1 to TRBJ2-3, with D unclear. CDR3 length equals 14 residues. Germline values: CDR1 MGHDK, CDR2 SYGVNS. V dropped 3 bases and J dropped 2 bases, with 9 bases sitting between them. The CDR3 sequence: CASSDRQYTDTQYF. In nucleotides, the CDR3 is TGTGCCAGCAGTGACAGGCAGTACACAGATACGCAGTATTTT.

The V gene is TRBV27, the J gene TRBJ2-1; no reliable D call. In germline, CDR1 is MNHEY, CDR2 SMNVEV (reference sequence). Trimming cost V 6 bases and J 8 bases, with 11 bases left between them. The CDR3 has 12 amino acids. The CDR3 sequence is CASSGEAYEQFF. CDR3 in DNA: TGTGCCAGCAGCGGTGAAGCTTATGAGCAGTTCTTC.

The chain recombines TRBV2 with TRBJ2-2, with 12 bases aligning to TRBD2. Germline loops: CDR1 SNHLY, CDR2 FYNNEI. The junction had 1 base not matched to a gene; V was cut back by 3 bases and J by 5 bases. This CDR3 has 15 residues. The CDR3 region is CASSDLAGGTGELFF. CDR3 sequence (DNA): TGTGCCAGCAGTGATCTAGCGGGAGGGACCGGGGAGCTGTTTTTT.

This chain links TRBV7-9 with TRBJ2-3; maybe TRBD2 (5 bases). This CDR3 region has 15 residues. Between the trimmed V and J ends, which lost 2 bases and 9 bases, there was a span of 18 bases. Germline lookup yields CDR1 SEHNR and CDR2 FQNEAQ (reference sequence). The DNA of the CDR3 is TGTGCCAGCAGCTTAACAGACTCCGCGCGGGCCACGCAGTATTTT. Residues: CASSLTDSARATQYF.

In its sample, this clone was seen a few times. The chain combines TRBV5-1 with TRBJ2-6; possibly TRBD1 for D (6 bases). This CDR3 has 18 residues. Per germline, CDR1 SGHRS and CDR2 YFSETQ. V lost 3 bases and J lost 0, with 16 bases in between. The DNA of the CDR3 is TGCGCCAGCAGCTGGGCAGTGGGACAATTCTCTGGGGCCAACGTCCTGACTTTC. It yields the protein CASSWAVGQFSGANVLTF.

This clone appeared once. The chain combines TRBV4-2 with TRBJ2-4; 10 nucleotides agree with TRBD2. Per germline, CDR1 LGHNA and CDR2 YNFKEQ. The CDR3 runs 17 residues. Trimming cost V 4 bases and J 2 bases; bases outside gene matches: 8. The CDR3: CASSLPLAGGTKNIQYF. In DNA form, the CDR3 reads TGTGCCAGCAGCCTGCCTTTAGCGGGAGGAACCAAAAACATTCAGTACTTC.

This clone was counted only a few times. The chain has TRBV2 and TRBJ1-1; D is possibly TRBD1 (5 bases). This CDR3 is built from 13 residues. V was clipped by 1 base and J by 4 bases, with 7 bases between them. The V gene's germline CDR1 is SNHLY and CDR2 FYNNEI. This chain's CDR3 is CASSEGGPTEAFF. The CDR3, as DNA: TGTGCCAGCAGTGAAGGGGGCCCCACTGAAGCTTTCTTT.

In this sample, this clone turned up once. This chain joins TRBV13 and TRBJ1-1; the D gene is possibly TRBD1 (6 bases). Trimming shortened V by 5 bases and J by 4 bases, and 11 bases separated the two germline ends. This CDR3 is 13 amino acids long. CDR1 and CDR2 from the germline V gene are PRHDT and FYEKMQ (reference sequence). CDR3 bases: TGTGCCAGCAGCCCCCGGGACACCACTGAAGCTTTCTTT. Amino acid sequence: CASSPRDTTEAFF. Drawing the rest from reference TRBV13 and TRBJ1-1, the complete variable domain is AAGVIQSPRHLIKEKRETATLKCYPIPRHDTVYWYQQGPGQDPQFLISFYEKMQSDKGSIPDRFSAQQFSDYHSELNMSSLELGDSALYFCASSPRDTTEAFFGQGTRLTVV.

The chain links TRBV25-1 to TRBJ2-7; 13 bases map to TRBD2. Germline CDR1 and CDR2: MGHDK and SYGVNS. Trimming removed 4 bases from V and 3 bases from J; junction bases left unmatched: 3. This CDR3 is 15 amino acids long. CDR3 bases: TGTGCCAGCAGTGCGGGACTAGCGGGGATCTACGAGCAGTACTTC. It is translated as CASSAGLAGIYEQYF.

This chain connects TRBV10-3 to TRBJ2-3, with 12 nucleotides matching TRBD2. The CDR3 is made up of 18 amino acids. Per germline, CDR1 ENHRY and CDR2 SYGVKD. Trimming took 5 bases from V and 0 from J; bases not matched to a gene: 9. The CDR3 reads CAISPPTSGRTSTDTQYF. The CDR3 region has the DNA TGTGCCATCAGTCCGCCTACTAGCGGGAGGACTAGCACAGATACGCAGTATTTT.

The V and J genes are TRBV7-8 and TRBJ2-7; D perhaps matches TRBD1 (7 bases). Germline lookup yields CDR1 SGHVS and CDR2 FQNEAQ. V lost 8 bases to trimming and J lost 2 bases, with 19 bases between them. This CDR3 spans 15 amino acids. CDR3 in DNA: TGTGCCAGCGGGGGGACAGTATCGCCTGCCTACGAGCAGTACTTC. Translation gives CASGGTVSPAYEQYF.

This rearrangement joins TRBV11-2 to TRBJ2-5, with D possibly TRBD2 on 5 matching bases. Germline V gene sequence: CDR1 SGHAT, CDR2 FQNNGV. The CDR3 is made up of 15 amino acids. V lost 5 bases and J lost 1, with 14 bases in between. The CDR3 DNA sequence: TGTGCCAGCAGCCCAGAGAGGGCCCCCCAAGAGACCCAGTACTTC. Amino acid sequence: CASSPERAPQETQYF.

This clone was observed a single time. The chain has TRBV10-1 and TRBJ1-3; D not resolved. Germline lookup yields CDR1 WNHNN and CDR2 SYGVQD (reference sequence). This CDR3 comprises 15 residues. Trimming took 6 bases from V and 0 from J, leaving 12 bases between them. In DNA form, the CDR3 reads TGCGCCAGCAGCGGGGATCTAACCTCTGGAAACACCATATATTTT. As protein: CASSGDLTSGNTIYF.

This chain connects TRBV29-1 to TRBJ2-1, with D tentatively TRBD2 (6 bases). The CDR3 contains 13 residues. Trimming left V 5 bases short and J 3 bases short, with 11 bases between. Germline CDR1 SQVTM, CDR2 ANQGSEA. The CDR3 loop reads CSVSGGLYNEQFF. CDR3 bases: TGCAGCGTTTCTGGGGGACTCTACAATGAGCAGTTCTTC.

The genes are TRBV9 and TRBJ2-3; 11 positions agree with TRBD2. CDR3 length: 15 amino acids. Germline CDR1 is SGDLS and CDR2 is YYNGEE. After removal of 4 bases from V and 3 bases from J, the junction contained 4 bases not matched to a gene. The CDR3 DNA is TGTGCCAGCAGCTCCGGGACTAGCGGTACAGATACGCAGTATTTT. Encoded protein: CASSSGTSGTDTQYF.

This rearrangement joins TRBV5-1 to TRBJ2-2, with a weak D call TRBD2 (5 bases). Trimming shortened V by 1 base and J by 10 bases, and 14 bases separated the two germline ends. The CDR3 is made up of 14 amino acids. Germline assignment: CDR1 SGHRS and CDR2 YFSETQ. As DNA, the CDR3 is TGCGCCAGCAGCTTGCCTAGCAGAACGATGGAGCTGTTTTTT. Translated, it gives CASSLPSRTMELFF.

The rearrangement uses TRBV5-1 and TRBJ1-2, with TRBD1 matching 7 bases. The CDR3 sequence is 14 residues long. Germline V gene lookup returns CDR1 SGHRS and CDR2 YFSETQ. The V and J ends lost 2 bases and 4 bases, in that order; junction bases with no gene match: 5. The CDR3, as DNA: TGCGCCAGCAGCTTAACAGGGGATTCCTATGGCTACACCTTC. Translating it yields CASSLTGDSYGYTF.

This clone was recorded a few times. The chain joins TRBV6-5 to TRBJ1-5; 10 bases are shared with TRBD1. J gave up 7 bases and V 9 bases, and 6 bases lay outside the gene matches. Germline values: CDR1 MNHEY, CDR2 SVGAGI. The CDR3 contains 13 residues. The DNA of the CDR3 is TGTGCCAGTTGGGACAGGGGCGGCCAGCCCCAGCATTTT. This translates into CASWDRGGQPQHF.

This clone was seen once. The V gene is TRBV7-9, the J gene TRBJ2-2; 11 bases align to TRBD1. V was clipped by 3 bases and J by 4 bases; unmatched bases: 1. The CDR3 sequence is 15 residues long. Germline lookup yields CDR1 SEHNR and CDR2 FQNEAQ (reference sequence). The CDR3 sequence is CASSLGQGGTGELFF. The CDR3 bases are TGTGCCAGCAGCTTGGGACAGGGGGGCACCGGGGAGCTGTTTTTT. The full variable domain, its missing parts supplied by reference TRBV7-9 and TRBJ2-2, is DTGVSQNPRHKITKRGQNVTFRCDPISEHNRLYWYRQTLGQGPEFLTYFQNEAQLEKSRLLSDRFSAERPKGSFSTLEIQRTEQGDSAMYLCASSLGQGGTGELFFGEGSRLTVL.

The chain combines TRBV5-1 with TRBJ1-1; 7 nucleotides agree with TRBD1. CDR3 length: 11 amino acids. Germline-derived CDR1 and CDR2 are SGHRS and YFSETQ. The J segment lost 8 bases and the V segment lost 4 bases, leaving 2 bases of the junction unmatched. The CDR3 region is CASSGGQEAFF. The CDR3 DNA follows: TGCGCCAGCAGCGGGGGACAGGAAGCTTTCTTT.

The J gene is TRBJ1-2, the V gene TRBV18, with D possibly matching TRBD1 (5 bases). Per germline, CDR1 KGHSH and CDR2 LQKENI. Trimming removed 3 bases at V and 5 bases at J, with 13 bases between. The CDR3 totals 14 residues. CDR3 sequence reads: CASSPDAGGYGYTF. CDR3 DNA: TGTGCCAGCTCACCCGATGCGGGGGGATATGGCTACACCTTC.